This T cell receptor (beta chain) was sequenced in a study of blood T cell repertoires in COVID-19. Study at large: COVID-19 samples from acute and convalescent phases originated in the United States, Italy and Spain. Sample material is recorded as cDNA or gDNA derived from T cells, B-cell-depleted T cells, or PBMCs.

This clone was counted a few times. Authors' methods: How many nucleated cells were present was estimated from reference gene primer amplification. Measured with immunoSEQ multiplex PCR; TCRdb has only the in-frame clones, and not every one. D and trimming were read from the DNA, whereas the V and J calls and clone size are those reported in that table. In the table there are some 130,000 clones, around 87% of which are singletons. Trimming cost V 1 base and J 6 bases; bases outside gene matches: 4. The CDR3 is 16 amino acids. Looked up from germline, CDR1 is LNHNV and CDR2 is YYDKDF (reference sequence).

This clonotype originated in a woman aged 55-69 years with acute or convalescent COVID-19. V gene TRBV15 combines with J gene TRBJ1-5, with 12 bases that match TRBD1. The sample taken for sequencing was peripheral blood. The CDR3 loop is CATSRAGQGARQPQHF. The CDR3 DNA is TGTGCCACCAGCAGAGCGGGACAGGGGGCTCGTCAGCCCCAGCATTTT.